This T cell receptor (beta chain) stems from a study of T cells in Graves' hyperthyroidism and ophthalmopathy (dated by TCRdb to about 2019). Study-wide context: Peripheral blood was collected at initial diagnosis, before any treatment. The 100 discovery patients were divided at random into training and test sets in a 7:3 ratio. Prospective prediction of ophthalmopathy was tested in an independent validation cohort consisting of fewer than 20 hyperthyroidism patients and approximately 16 patients who later progressed to ophthalmopathy. The paper describes TCR Vbeta CDR3 sequencing of about 140 peripheral blood samples, made up of about 41 ophthalmopathy patients, around 78 hyperthyroidism patients and 17 progressor patients. To identify distinguishing TCR V-J signatures, a discovery cohort of about 100 patients was used, comprising 40 to 45 with Graves' ophthalmopathy and approximately 57 with stable Graves' hyperthyroidism. After sampling, hyperthyroidism patients received methimazole starting at 30 mg daily, and ophthalmopathy patients received high-dose intravenous methylprednisolone. In addition, the study compared T-cell repertoires in thyroid tissue and in blood from roughly six Graves' hyperthyroidism patients.

The TCR beta CDR3 regions were amplified from the RNA transcripts. The first round of RT-PCR for the TCR CDR3 was performed with the HTBI primer set and the Qiagen OneStep RT-PCR kit. Libraries were constructed in a second round of multiplex PCR, after which size selection and purification were carried out. Sequencing of the libraries was done on an Illumina HiSeq2000 using paired-end 100 bp reads. Per the authors' processing: SOAPnuke was used to process the raw data, throwing out any read that contained adapters or uncalled bases, had a mean Phred below 15, or lacked an exact constant-primer or identifier match. COPE v1.2.5 was used to merge high-quality paired reads, and clonotypes were defined as unique nucleotide sequences. Clonotypes were aligned to IMGT TRBV, TRBD and TRBJ reference segments using MiTCR v1.1. The analysis was restricted to V-J combinations with a frequency above 0.0001, which together covered 98% to 99.2% of the repertoires. A TCS score was defined as the ratio of F50 (clonal expansion) to E x V (chaos), with BLOSUM62-based TCRdist applied between CDR3 peptides within each V-J. Welch's t-statistics and random forest reduced roughly 500 V-J features to roughly 13, which were used in a naive Bayes classifier (R e1071). Through fastp at Q25 and MiXCR, TCRdb rebuilt clones from the public reads, retaining in-frame beta chains. Every distinct CDR3 protein forms one entry, paired with its most common genes and DNA. In this record, the V and J calls reflect TCRdb's handling and not the investigators' own analysis. Across this sample there are about 600,000 distinct CDR3 sequences, with roughly a sixth seen only once. The ten largest clonotypes hold around 3.5% of the sample.

Here is what the overall study found, with its caveats: In validation, progression to ophthalmopathy was predicted by the model with about 70% sensitivity and approximately 78% specificity, a median of approximately 6.5 months before onset. Most expanded thyroid clonotypes (frequency above 0.001) were also found in blood, which suggests that blood repertoires may mirror thyroid immune responses. A 13 V-J signature model separated ophthalmopathy from stable hyperthyroidism, with around 88% sensitivity and about 81% specificity in cross-validation and 80%/75% in testing. Sample size was not statistically predetermined, and investigators were not blinded to group allocation.

From the cysteine up to the phenylalanine, the CDR3 has a length of 14 residues. Solely the CDR3 DNA is kept, with 42 bases framed from the first base. As encoded in the germline V gene, CDR1 is ENHRY while CDR2 is SYGVKD. Compared with germline, V lacks 4 bases and J lacks 3 bases; bases without a gene match: 3. This clonotype appeared many times. There is no known antigen for this receptor. Per-base qualities were not stored, and no clone one base away is much larger. Ophthalmopathy patients had moderately to severely active disease, Clinical Activity Score of at least 3, NOSPECS grade of at least 4, and duration under 3 months. Patients with uncontrolled infections, other autoimmune diseases, pregnancy or lactation were excluded. Diagnoses were based on clinical symptoms, serum thyroxine and TRAb, thyroid ultrasound and orbital computed tomography. PBMCs were isolated from more than 8 ml of fresh peripheral blood by Ficoll-Paque density gradient centrifugation. Total RNA was extracted using Trizol reagent, and RNA quality was assessed on an Agilent 2100 Bioanalyzer.

Sequences were obtained from blood. In this chain, TRBV10-3 is recombined with TRBJ2-1; 7 junctional bases match TRBD2. The TCR comes from a woman in her 40s with Graves' ophthalmopathy. The DNA reads as follows: TGTGCCATCAGTGCCCGGGGGGACTACAATGAGCAGTTCTTC. This translates into CAISARGDYNEQFF.